The T cell receptor (beta chain) described here comes from a study of T cell repertoires in cytomegalovirus infection. The wider study: CMV epitopes that were recently identified and HLA-C-restricted were used alongside well-studied HLA-B-restricted ones. Signatures in public TCR beta sequences pointed to both CMV infection and matching HLA type.

With regard to this clonotype: Antigen unknown.

Study-wide results and caveats: Based on cumulative public TCR beta family frequency, carriers of CMV plus the relevant HLA were identified.

TCRdb called the reads again in MiXCR, with one record for every CDR3 protein. The sample lists about 27,000 distinct CDR3 sequences; around 20% were seen once. This clonotype originated in a human donor in good health (CMV status not recorded). Some clones in this sample may be carry-over from other donors' samples. Sequenced here: CD8+ T cells from cultured PBMCs, sampled from culture after CMV antigen stimulation.

CDR3 protein: CASSMTGGRADTQYF. CDR3 bases: TGTGCCAGCAGCATGACAGGGGGGCGGGCAGATACGCAGTATTTT. The chain couples TRBV7-6 to TRBJ2-3, with TRBD1 identical over 9 bases. The CDR3 is 15 residues long. Germline V gives CDR1 SGHVS, CDR2 FNYEAQ. V lost 5 bases, J lost 4 bases, and 7 bases stayed unmatched. The full variable domain, with the rest looked up from reference TRBV7-6 and TRBJ2-3, is GAGVSQSPRYKVTKRGQDVALRCDPISGHVSLYWYRQALGQGPEFLTYFNYEAQQDKSGLPNDRFSAERPEGSISTLTIQRTEQRDSAMYRCASSMTGGRADTQYFGPGTRLTVL.